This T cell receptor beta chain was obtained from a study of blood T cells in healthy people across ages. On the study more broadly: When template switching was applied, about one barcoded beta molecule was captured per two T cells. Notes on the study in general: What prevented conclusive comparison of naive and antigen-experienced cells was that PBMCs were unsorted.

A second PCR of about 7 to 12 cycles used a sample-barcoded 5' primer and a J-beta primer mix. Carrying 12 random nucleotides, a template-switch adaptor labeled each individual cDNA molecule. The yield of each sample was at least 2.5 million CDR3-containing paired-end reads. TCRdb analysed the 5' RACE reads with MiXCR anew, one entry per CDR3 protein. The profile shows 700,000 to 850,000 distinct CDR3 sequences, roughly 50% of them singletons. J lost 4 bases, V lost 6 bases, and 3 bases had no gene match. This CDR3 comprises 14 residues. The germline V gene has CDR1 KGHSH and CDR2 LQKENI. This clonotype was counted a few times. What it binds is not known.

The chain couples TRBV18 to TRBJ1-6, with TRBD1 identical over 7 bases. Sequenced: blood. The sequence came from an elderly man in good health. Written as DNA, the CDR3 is TGTGCCAGCTCGCTGACAGGGTATAATTCACCCCTCCACTTT. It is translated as CASSLTGYNSPLHF.